The present entry profiles one T cell receptor beta chain with its context. The source of the sample is a study of blood T cell repertoires in COVID-19. Study-wide context: Acute-phase and convalescent COVID-19 samples originated in the United States, Italy and Spain. PBMCs, B-cell-depleted T cells, or T cells provided the cDNA or gDNA that made up the material.

Clinical history as reported by participants underpinned cohort assignment. Per the original data handling: Cell counts per sample came from amplifying reference gene primers. Method: immunoSEQ multiplex PCR; TCRdb's copy keeps in-frame clones and lacks some. V and J calls and clone size are given by that table; D and trimming were obtained from the DNA. The sample contains roughly 250,000 clones, more than 75% of which appear only once. The receptor was isolated from a woman aged 40 to 50 with acute COVID-19. The sample consisted of PBMCs or T cells enriched from blood (not recorded which).

CDR3 in DNA: TGTGCCAGCAGTGAAGCGCTACGGGGGAAGGACACTGAAGCTTTCTTT. Protein: CASSEALRGKDTEAFF. This sequence joins TRBV6-1 and TRBJ1-1; D possibly corresponds to TRBD1 (5 bases). Germline lookup yields CDR1 MNHNS and CDR2 SASEGT. V shed 0 bases and J shed 3 bases, with 14 bases lying between them. CDR3 length equals 16 residues.